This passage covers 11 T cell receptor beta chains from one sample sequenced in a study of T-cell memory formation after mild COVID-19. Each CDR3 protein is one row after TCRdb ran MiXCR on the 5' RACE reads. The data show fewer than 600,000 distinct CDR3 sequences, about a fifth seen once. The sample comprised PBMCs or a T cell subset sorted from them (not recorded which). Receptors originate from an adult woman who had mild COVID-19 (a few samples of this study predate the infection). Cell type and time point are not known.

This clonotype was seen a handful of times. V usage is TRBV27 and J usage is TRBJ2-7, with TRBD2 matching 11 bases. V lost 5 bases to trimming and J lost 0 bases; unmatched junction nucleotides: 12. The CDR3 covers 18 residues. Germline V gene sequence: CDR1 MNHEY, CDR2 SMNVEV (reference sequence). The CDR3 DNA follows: TGTGCCAGCAGTATTGACGGGACTAGCGGAGGAGGCTCCTACGAGCAGTACTTC. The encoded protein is CASSIDGTSGGGSYEQYF.

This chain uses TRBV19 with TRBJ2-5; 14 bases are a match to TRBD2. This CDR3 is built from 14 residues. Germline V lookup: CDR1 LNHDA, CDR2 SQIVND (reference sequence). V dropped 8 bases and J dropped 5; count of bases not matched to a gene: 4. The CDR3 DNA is TGTGCCAGTGGGACTAGCGGGAGTGGCGAGACCCAGTACTTC. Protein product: CASGTSGSGETQYF. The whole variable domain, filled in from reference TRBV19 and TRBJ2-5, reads DGGITQSPKYLFRKEGQNVTLSCEQNLNHDAMYWYRQDPGQGLRLIYYSQIVNDFQKGDIAEGYSVSREKKESFPLTVTSAQKNPTAFYLCASGTSGSGETQYFGPGTRLLVL.

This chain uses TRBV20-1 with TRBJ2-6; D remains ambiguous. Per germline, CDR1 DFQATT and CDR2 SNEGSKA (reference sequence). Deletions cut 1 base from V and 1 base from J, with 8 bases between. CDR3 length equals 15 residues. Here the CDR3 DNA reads TGCAGTGCTAGAGGTGGGCAGTCTGGGGCCAACGTCCTGACTTTC. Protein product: CSARGGQSGANVLTF.

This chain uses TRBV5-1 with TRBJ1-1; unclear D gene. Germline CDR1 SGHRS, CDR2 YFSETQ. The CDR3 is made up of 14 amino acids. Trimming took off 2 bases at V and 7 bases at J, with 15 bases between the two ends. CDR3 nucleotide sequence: TGCGCCAGCAGCTTCCAGGACCTAGATGGTGAAGCTTTCTTT. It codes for CASSFQDLDGEAFF.

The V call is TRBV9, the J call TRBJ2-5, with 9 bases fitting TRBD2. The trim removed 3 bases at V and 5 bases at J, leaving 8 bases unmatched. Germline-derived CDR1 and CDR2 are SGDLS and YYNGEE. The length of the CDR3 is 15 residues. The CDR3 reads CASSALAGKTETQYF. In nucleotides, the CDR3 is TGTGCCAGCAGCGCCCTAGCGGGGAAGACGGAGACCCAGTACTTC.

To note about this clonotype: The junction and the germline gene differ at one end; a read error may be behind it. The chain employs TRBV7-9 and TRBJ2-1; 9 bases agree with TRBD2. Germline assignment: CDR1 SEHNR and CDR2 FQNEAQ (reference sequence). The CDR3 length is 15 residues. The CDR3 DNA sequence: TGTGCCAGCAGCCCGCCGGGACTAGCCATCAATGATCAGTTCTTC. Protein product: CASSPPGLAINDQFF. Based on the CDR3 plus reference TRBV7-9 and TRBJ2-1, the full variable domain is DTGVSQNPRHKITKRGQNVTFRCDPISEHNRLYWYRQTLGQGPEFLTYFQNEAQLEKSRLLSDRFSAERPKGSFSTLEIQRTEQGDSAMYLCASSPPGLAINDQFFGPGTRLTVL.

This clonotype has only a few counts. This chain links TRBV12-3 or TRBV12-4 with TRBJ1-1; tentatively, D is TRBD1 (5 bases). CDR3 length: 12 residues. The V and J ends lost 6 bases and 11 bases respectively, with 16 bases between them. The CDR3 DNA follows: TGTGCCAGCAGCCGTGGACAAAATTTGGCTTTCTTT. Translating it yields CASSRGQNLAFF.

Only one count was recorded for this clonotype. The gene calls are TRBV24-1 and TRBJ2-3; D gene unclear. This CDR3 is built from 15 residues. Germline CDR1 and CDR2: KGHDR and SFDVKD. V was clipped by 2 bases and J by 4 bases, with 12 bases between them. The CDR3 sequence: CATSDSRTTSDTQYF. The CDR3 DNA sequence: TGTGCCACCAGTGATTCGCGGACGACTTCAGATACGCAGTATTTT.

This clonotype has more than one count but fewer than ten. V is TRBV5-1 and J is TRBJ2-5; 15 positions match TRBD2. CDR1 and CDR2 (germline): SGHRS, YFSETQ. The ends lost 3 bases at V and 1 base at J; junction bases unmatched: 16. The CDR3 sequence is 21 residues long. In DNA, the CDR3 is TGCGCCAGCAGCTCCGGACTAGCGGGGGGGCAGGGTAGGAGGTCCCAAGAGACCCAGTACTTC. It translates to CASSSGLAGGQGRRSQETQYF.

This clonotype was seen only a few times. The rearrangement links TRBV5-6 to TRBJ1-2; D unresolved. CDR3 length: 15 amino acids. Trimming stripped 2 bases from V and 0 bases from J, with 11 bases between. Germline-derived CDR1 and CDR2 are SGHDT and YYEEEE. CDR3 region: CASSLVREANYGYTF. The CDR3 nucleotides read TGTGCCAGCAGCTTAGTTCGGGAAGCTAACTATGGCTACACCTTC.

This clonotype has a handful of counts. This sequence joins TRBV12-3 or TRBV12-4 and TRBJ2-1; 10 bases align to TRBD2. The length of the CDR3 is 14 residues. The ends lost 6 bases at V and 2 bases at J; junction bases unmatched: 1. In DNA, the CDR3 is TGTGCCAGCAGGGGGACTAGCGCCTACAATGAGCAGTTCTTC. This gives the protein CASRGTSAYNEQFF.